Shown below are 31 T cell receptor beta chains from a single sample sequenced in a study of OX40 agonist ivuxolimab in advanced cancers. Clones were sequenced by immunoSEQ multiplex PCR, and TCRdb holds only the in-frame ones, with some missing. The repertoire consists of about 36,000 clones, with over 65% occurring once and the leading ten covering less than 25%. Specimen: CD4+ or CD8+ T cells sorted from blood, collected in a trial of the OX40 agonist ivuxolimab. The receptors stem from an adult with an advanced solid tumor such as melanoma, head and neck, liver or kidney cancer.

The chain has TRBV25-1 and TRBJ1-1; maybe TRBD1 (5 bases). Looked up from germline, CDR1 is MGHDK and CDR2 is SYGVNS. This CDR3 has 13 residues. With 8 bases removed from V and 6 bases from J, the gap between germline ends came to 16 bases. CDR3 protein: CASSRGGFAEAFF. The CDR3 DNA is TGTGCCAGCTCTCGGGGGGGATTCGCTGAAGCTTTCTTT. Together with reference TRBV25-1 and TRBJ1-1, the CDR3 gives the full variable domain: EADIYQTPRYLVIGTGKKITLECSQTMGHDKMYWYQQDPGMELHLIHYSYGVNSTEKGDLSSESTVSRIRTEHFPLTLESARPSHTSQYLCASSRGGFAEAFFGQGTRLTVV.

Comments on this clone: The sample holds other DNA sequences that translate to the same CDR3. V gene TRBV28 combines with J gene TRBJ2-1; no firm D call. The CDR3 sequence is 11 residues long. Per germline, CDR1 MDHEN and CDR2 SYDVKM. The V end lost 6 bases, the J end lost 2 bases, and 2 bases lay between the germline ends. Here the CDR3 DNA reads TGTGCCAGCAGCACCTACAATGAGCAGTTCTTC. Its translation: CASSTYNEQFF.

This clone was detected only once. The rearrangement joins TRBV2 to TRBJ1-2; D is uncertain. Trimming took 4 bases from V and 4 from J, leaving 7 bases between them. This CDR3 has 12 amino acids. The germline V gene encodes CDR1 SNHLY and CDR2 FYNNEI. Written as DNA, the CDR3 is TGTGCCAGCAGTGGGGCAGTCTATGGCTACACCTTC. Its protein is CASSGAVYGYTF. Based on the CDR3 plus reference TRBV2 and TRBJ1-2, the full variable domain is EPEVTQTPSHQVTQMGQEVILRCVPISNHLYFYWYRQILGQKVEFLVSFYNNEISEKSEIFDDQFSVERPDGSNFTLKIRSTKLEDSAMYFCASSGAVYGYTFGSGTRLTVV.

J is TRBJ2-5 and V is TRBV6-5, with 8 bases identical to TRBD1. Per the germline V gene, CDR1 is MNHEY and CDR2 is SVGAGI. This CDR3 is built from 15 residues. Trimming removed 6 bases from V and 1 base from J; junction bases left unmatched: 7. Written as DNA, the CDR3 is TGTGCCAGCAGGCAGGGGGCGCATCTCCAAGAGACCCAGTACTTC. Translated, it gives CASRQGAHLQETQYF.

This chain joins TRBV30 and TRBJ1-2; no definite D call. The length of the CDR3 is 11 residues. CDR1 is GTSNPN, CDR2 SVGIG, per germline (reference sequence). V gave up 3 bases and J gave up 7 bases, with 9 bases separating them. The CDR3 region is CAWSDMAGYTF. The CDR3 DNA is TGTGCCTGGAGCGATATGGCTGGCTACACCTTC.

This clone was observed a handful of times. The chain joins TRBV28 to TRBJ2-1; TRBD2 matches at 13 bases. CDR1 MDHEN and CDR2 SYDVKM come from the germline V gene. The CDR3 contains 17 residues. V dropped 2 bases and J dropped 7; count of bases not matched to a gene: 8. The CDR3 DNA reads as TGTGCCAGCAGTTTAGGACTAGCGGGGGAGCGGGGGAATGAGCAGTTCTTC. Translating it yields CASSLGLAGERGNEQFF.

Only a few counts were recorded for this clone. The rearrangement joins TRBV6-1 to TRBJ2-7, with 9 bases matching TRBD2. Losses at the gene ends were 6 bases for V and 5 bases for J; bases not matched to a gene: 11. The CDR3 is 15 residues long. CDR1 is MNHNS, CDR2 SASEGT, per germline. The CDR3 DNA is TGTGCCAGCAGCGGCCTAGCGGGAACTGTCGACGAGCAGTACTTC. Amino acids: CASSGLAGTVDEQYF.

Here the CDR3 reads CASSFPGLAADTQYF. CDR3 sequence (DNA): TGTGCCAGCAGCTTCCCGGGACTAGCCGCAGATACGCAGTATTTT. This chain links TRBV5-6 with TRBJ2-3, with 9 positions matching TRBD2. The CDR3 extends over 15 amino acids. Germline lookup yields CDR1 SGHDT and CDR2 YYEEEE. V lost 2 bases and J lost 4; bases outside the gene matches: 5.

The chain links TRBV27 to TRBJ2-1; D may correspond to TRBD1 or TRBD2 (5 bases each). The V gene's germline CDR1 is MNHEY and CDR2 SMNVEV (reference sequence). The CDR3 has 13 residues. Trimming removed 6 bases at V and 5 bases at J, with 11 bases between. The DNA of the CDR3 is TGTGCCAGCAGGGGACCAACTAACAATGAGCAGTTCTTC. It encodes CASRGPTNNEQFF.

This clone was seen once. The chain employs TRBV29-1 and TRBJ1-1; the D gene is possibly TRBD1 (6 bases). V was clipped by 6 bases and J by 1 base, with 9 bases between them. Germline-derived CDR1 and CDR2 are SQVTM and ANQGSEA. The CDR3 runs to 12 residues. The CDR3, as DNA: TGCAGCGTCATGACAGGGAACACTGAAGCTTTCTTT. This encodes CSVMTGNTEAFF.

The chain employs TRBV2 and TRBJ2-4; D may be TRBD1 (5 bases). CDR1 and CDR2 (germline): SNHLY, FYNNEI. Trimming took 2 bases from V and 0 from J, leaving 11 bases between them. The CDR3 contains 16 residues. The CDR3 loop is CASSEQWGRAKNIQYF. CDR3 DNA sequence: TGTGCCAGCAGTGAACAATGGGGCAGAGCCAAAAACATTCAGTACTTC. The whole variable domain, remainder taken from reference TRBV2 and TRBJ2-4, is EPEVTQTPSHQVTQMGQEVILRCVPISNHLYFYWYRQILGQKVEFLVSFYNNEISEKSEIFDDQFSVERPDGSNFTLKIRSTKLEDSAMYFCASSEQWGRAKNIQYFGAGTRLSVL.

The V gene is TRBV7-2, the J gene TRBJ2-1, with D perhaps TRBD1 or TRBD2 (5 bases each). The CDR3 covers 14 residues. Germline V gene sequence: CDR1 SGHTA, CDR2 FQGNSA. Trimming removed 5 bases at V and 5 bases at J, with 13 bases between. The CDR3 spells CASSPWDQNNEQFF. The DNA for the CDR3 is TGTGCCAGCAGCCCCTGGGACCAAAACAATGAGCAGTTCTTC.

The genes are TRBV10-2 and TRBJ2-3, with 7 nucleotides matching TRBD2. Germline CDR1 reads WSHSY; CDR2 reads SAAADI. V was pared by 9 bases and J by 1 base, with 4 bases of the junction left unmatched. CDR3 length equals 13 residues. This chain's CDR3 is CASHRGGTDTQYF. For the CDR3, the DNA is TGCGCCAGTCATCGGGGGGGCACAGATACGCAGTATTTT.

This clone came up a few times. This chain connects TRBV5-6 to TRBJ2-7; perhaps TRBD1 as D (5 bases). This CDR3 contains 13 residues. Germline CDR1 reads SGHDT; CDR2 reads YYEEEE. V lost 3 bases to trimming and J lost 3 bases, with 10 bases between them. The CDR3 region is CASSSLTVYEQYF. The CDR3 nucleotides are TGTGCCAGCAGCTCGTTGACAGTCTACGAGCAGTACTTC.

The rearrangement joins TRBV10-3 to TRBJ2-5; 9 nucleotides align to TRBD2. From germline, CDR1 is ENHRY and CDR2 SYGVKD. The trim removed 0 bases at V and 2 bases at J, leaving 7 bases unmatched. The CDR3 spans 17 residues. The CDR3 here is CAISESATSGGQETQYF. DNA for the CDR3: TGTGCCATCAGTGAGTCAGCGACTAGCGGAGGGCAAGAGACCCAGTACTTC.

The gene calls are TRBV28 and TRBJ2-7; TRBD1 matches 11 bases. The ends lost 4 bases at V and 0 bases at J; junction bases unmatched: 11. The germline V gene encodes CDR1 MDHEN and CDR2 SYDVKM. This CDR3 comprises 18 residues. The CDR3 sequence: CASSSFGTGGSSSYEQYF. As DNA, the CDR3 is TGTGCCAGCAGTTCATTCGGGACAGGGGGTTCCAGCTCCTACGAGCAGTACTTC.

Note on this clone: The junction and the germline gene differ at one end; a read error may be behind it. The chain is built from TRBV5-4 and TRBJ2-2; 7 bases map to TRBD2. The CDR3 runs 15 residues. Germline CDR1 is SGHNT and CDR2 is YYREEE (reference sequence). The CDR3 DNA is TGTGCCAGCAGATTGGCCACTAGCGAACCCGGGGAGCTGTTTTTT. Protein: CASRLATSEPGELFF.

The table lists this clone with a few counts. The chain carries TRBV4-3 and TRBJ2-3; TRBD1 agrees at 10 bases. V shed 2 bases and J 0 bases; nucleotides not matched to a gene: 2. This CDR3 is built from 16 residues. Germline CDR1 LGHNA, CDR2 YSLEER. CDR3 sequence (DNA): TGCGCCAGCAGCCAAAGGACAGGGGGTAGCACAGATACGCAGTATTTT. It codes for CASSQRTGGSTDTQYF.

The chain couples TRBV5-1 to TRBJ1-1; possible D gene TRBD1, 6 bases. The V gene's germline CDR1 is SGHRS and CDR2 YFSETQ. V was pared by 3 bases and J by 1 base, with 13 bases between. The CDR3 spans 15 residues. In DNA, the CDR3 is TGCGCCAGCAGCTCCCGAGGAGGGGGGAACACTGAAGCTTTCTTT. Encoded protein: CASSSRGGGNTEAFF.

On this clone itself: Compared with germline, one end of the junction differs, possibly owing to a read error. CDR3 bases: TGTGCCAGCAGCCCTCGGGGAGCGGGAGACCCTCTCGTTTTT. This gives the protein CASSPRGAGDPLVF. The rearrangement joins TRBV7-9 to TRBJ2-3; TRBD2 matches 8 bases. CDR1 SEHNR and CDR2 FQNEAQ come from the germline V gene (reference sequence). The CDR3 runs to 14 residues. The full variable domain, its missing parts supplied by reference TRBV7-9 and TRBJ2-3, is DTGVSQNPRHKITKRGQNVTFRCDPISEHNRLYWYRQTLGQGPEFLTYFQNEAQLEKSRLLSDRFSAERPKGSFSTLEIQRTEQGDSAMYLCASSPRGAGDPLVFGPGTRLTVL.

This clone occurred many times. This chain links TRBV7-9 with TRBJ2-5, with D possibly TRBD1 on 6 matching bases. The V and J ends lost 4 bases and 1 base respectively, with 13 bases between them. The CDR3 extends over 15 amino acids. Germline lookup yields CDR1 SEHNR and CDR2 FQNEAQ (reference sequence). The CDR3 DNA follows: TGTGCCAGCAGCTCCCCGGGACACACCCAAGAGACCCAGTACTTC. Encoded protein: CASSSPGHTQETQYF.

The chain recombines TRBV6-1 with TRBJ2-7; 9 bases fit TRBD1. This CDR3 spans 14 amino acids. V dropped 5 bases and J dropped 4; count of bases not matched to a gene: 6. Germline CDR1 MNHNS, CDR2 SASEGT. The CDR3: CASSLGQGLYEQYF. CDR3 in DNA: TGTGCCAGCAGTTTGGGACAGGGATTATACGAGCAGTACTTC.

V usage is TRBV7-9 and J usage is TRBJ1-6; the match to TRBD1 covers 8 bases. The junction had 7 bases not matched to a gene; V was cut back by 4 bases and J by 2 bases. The germline gives CDR1 SEHNR, CDR2 FQNEAQ (reference sequence). This CDR3 has 17 residues. The CDR3 nucleotides are TGTGCCAGCAGCTCCACCGGACAGGGCGCCTATAATTCACCCCTCCACTTT. This codes for CASSSTGQGAYNSPLHF. The whole variable domain, remainder taken from reference TRBV7-9 and TRBJ1-6, is DTGVSQNPRHKITKRGQNVTFRCDPISEHNRLYWYRQTLGQGPEFLTYFQNEAQLEKSRLLSDRFSAERPKGSFSTLEIQRTEQGDSAMYLCASSSTGQGAYNSPLHFGNGTRLTVT.

The rearrangement links TRBV7-2 to TRBJ2-1, with TRBD2 identical over 10 bases. The junction had 7 bases not matched to a gene; V was cut back by 2 bases and J by 3 bases. The CDR3 length is 17 residues. CDR1 and CDR2 from the germline V gene are SGHTA and FQGNSA. In DNA form, the CDR3 reads TGTGCCAGCAGCTTATTAGCGGGAGGACCCATCTACAATGAGCAGTTCTTC. It codes for CASSLLAGGPIYNEQFF.

The rearrangement joins TRBV9 to TRBJ1-3; tentatively, D is TRBD1 (6 bases). The V gene lost 3 bases and the J gene lost 0 bases, with 10 bases spanning the gap. CDR1 and CDR2 from the germline V gene are SGDLS and YYNGEE. This CDR3 comprises 15 residues. The CDR3 reads CASSARDISGNTIYF. In nucleotides, the CDR3 is TGTGCCAGCAGCGCCCGGGACATCTCTGGAAACACCATATATTTT.

This chain links TRBV30 with TRBJ2-7, with a weak D call TRBD1 (6 bases). From germline, CDR1 is GTSNPN and CDR2 SVGIG (reference sequence). CDR3 length: 13 residues. V gave up 3 bases and J gave up 5 bases, with 14 bases separating them. Here the CDR3 reads CAWSTGTPDEQYF. CDR3 nucleotide sequence: TGTGCCTGGAGCACCGGGACACCCGACGAGCAGTACTTC.

This rearrangement joins TRBV6-6 to TRBJ1-3; D gene ambiguous. The germline V gene has CDR1 MNHNY and CDR2 SVGAGI (reference sequence). This CDR3 spans 14 amino acids. The V gene lost 2 bases and the J gene lost 3 bases, with 8 bases spanning the gap. CDR3 DNA sequence: TGTGCCAGCAGTTACCTTGCAGGTGGAAACACCATATATTTT. Translation gives CASSYLAGGNTIYF.

This chain uses TRBV6-6 with TRBJ2-7; no firm D call. The germline V gene has CDR1 MNHNY and CDR2 SVGAGI (reference sequence). The V and J ends lost 2 bases and 3 bases respectively, with 17 bases between them. The CDR3 length is 16 residues. CDR3 region: CASSYRRGQDVYEQYF. CDR3 bases: TGTGCCAGCAGTTACCGGCGAGGCCAGGACGTCTACGAGCAGTACTTC.

The V gene is TRBV6-5, the J gene TRBJ2-3; 8 bases match TRBD1. Trimming at V came to 5 bases and at J to 6 bases, leaving 10 bases not matched to a gene. Germline V gives CDR1 MNHEY, CDR2 SVGAGI. This CDR3 contains 15 residues. CDR3 DNA sequence: TGTGCCAGCAGTAGAACCGGGACAGGTCCGGATACGCAGTATTTT. Protein: CASSRTGTGPDTQYF.

The V call is TRBV28, the J call TRBJ2-7, with 10 bases fitting TRBD2. Germline V gene sequence: CDR1 MDHEN, CDR2 SYDVKM. V lost 6 bases to trimming and J lost 3 bases; unmatched junction nucleotides: 8. The CDR3 is 15 amino acids. The CDR3, as DNA: TGTGCCAGCAGCAAACGGACTAGCGGTATCTACGAGCAGTACTTC. Protein: CASSKRTSGIYEQYF.

This rearrangement joins TRBV9 to TRBJ2-3, with TRBD1 as a possible D gene (6 bases). The CDR3 contains 16 residues. The germline gives CDR1 SGDLS, CDR2 YYNGEE. The V end lost 1 base, the J end lost 2 bases, and 14 bases lay between the germline ends. The CDR3: CASSVFLVGATDTQYF. CDR3 sequence (DNA): TGTGCCAGCAGCGTATTCCTAGTGGGGGCCACAGATACGCAGTATTTT.